The entry that follows covers one TCR beta chain sequence. This sample is drawn from a study of control samples from healthy donors and cancer patients. Method: immunoSEQ multiplex PCR; TCRdb's copy keeps in-frame clones and lacks some. The profile shows roughly 89,000 clones, about nine tenths of them singletons. This clonotype originated in a man between 45 and 60 years old in good health. Input material: blood.

The CDR3, as DNA: TGTGCCACCAGTGATTCGGGAGAACTAGGTGACAGCACAGATACGCAGTATTTT. Translating gives CATSDSGELGDSTDTQYF. The rearrangement joins TRBV24-1 to TRBJ2-3, with TRBD2 as a possible D gene (6 bases). Trimming took 2 bases from V and 0 from J, leaving 17 bases between them. This CDR3 spans 18 amino acids. CDR1 and CDR2 from the germline V gene are KGHDR and SFDVKD.